The 14 T cell receptor beta chains presented below share a single source sample, sequenced in a study of T cell changes during pregnancy in multiple sclerosis. The protocol was immunoSEQ multiplex PCR, while the TCRdb copy is restricted to in-frame clones and leaves out a portion. Among about 35,000 clones listed, roughly nine tenths were seen once. This specimen was CD4+ T cells from peripheral blood mononuclear cells, taken in the third trimester of pregnancy. All receptors derive from a female donor in good health, enrolled as a control in a pregnancy study.

The V call is TRBV2, the J call TRBJ2-5, with 10 bases lining up with TRBD2. Germline lookup yields CDR1 SNHLY and CDR2 FYNNEI. V was pared by 6 bases and J by 5 bases, with 6 bases of the junction left unmatched. The CDR3 consists of 14 residues. CDR3 residues: CASRERGGRETQYF. Here the CDR3 DNA reads TGTGCCAGCAGGGAGCGGGGGGGCCGGGAGACCCAGTACTTC. Full variable domain (rest looked up from reference TRBV2 and TRBJ2-5): EPEVTQTPSHQVTQMGQEVILRCVPISNHLYFYWYRQILGQKVEFLVSFYNNEISEKSEIFDDQFSVERPDGSNFTLKIRSTKLEDSAMYFCASRERGGRETQYFGPGTRLLVL.

The V gene is TRBV5-1, the J gene TRBJ2-2; no firm D call. The V gene lost 0 bases and the J gene lost 0 bases, with 6 bases spanning the gap. CDR3 size: 15 residues. CDR1 and CDR2 (germline): SGHRS, YFSETQ. The CDR3 coding sequence is TGCGCCAGCAGCTTGGTTGCGACGAACACCGGGGAGCTGTTTTTT. Translation: CASSLVATNTGELFF.

The chain employs TRBV5-1 and TRBJ2-1, with 11 bases identical to TRBD2. The CDR3 loop spans 15 amino acids. Trimming took 4 bases from V and 3 from J; bases not matched to a gene: 3. Germline lookup yields CDR1 SGHRS and CDR2 YFSETQ. CDR3 DNA: TGCGCCAGCAGCGGCGGGACTAGCGGCTACAATGAGCAGTTCTTC. The encoded protein is CASSGGTSGYNEQFF. Filled out from reference TRBV5-1 and TRBJ2-1, the complete variable domain reads KAGVTQTPRYLIKTRGQQVTLSCSPISGHRSVSWYQQTPGQGLQFLFEYFSETQRNKGNFPGRFSGRQFSNSRSEMNVSTLELGDSALYLCASSGGTSGYNEQFFGPGTRLTVL.

The chain is built from TRBV7-9 and TRBJ2-5; maybe TRBD1 (6 bases). The ends were cut back, 1 base at V and 2 bases at J, with 11 bases in the middle. The CDR3 loop spans 15 amino acids. The germline CDR1 and CDR2 sequences are SEHNR and FQNEAQ (reference sequence). The CDR3 loop reads CASSLGTVRQETQYF. The CDR3 nucleotides are TGTGCCAGCAGCTTAGGGACAGTAAGACAAGAGACCCAGTACTTC.

On this clone itself: This sample also contains other DNA sequences that code for the same CDR3. V usage is TRBV6-5 and J usage is TRBJ1-2; D gene unclear. Germline V gene sequence: CDR1 MNHEY, CDR2 SVGAGI. V was shortened by 0 bases and J by 3 bases, with 8 bases between the two germline ends. CDR3 length: 14 amino acids. The CDR3 region has the DNA TGTGCCAGCAGTTACTCCGGAGGTGACTATGGCTACACCTTC. Translated: CASSYSGGDYGYTF.

This clone is a singleton in its sample. This rearrangement joins TRBV6-5 to TRBJ1-6; the D gene is possibly TRBD1 (6 bases). Deletions cut 3 bases from V and 16 bases from J, with 10 bases between. The CDR3 consists of 11 residues. From germline, CDR1 is MNHEY and CDR2 SVGAGI. This CDR3 reads CASSYSGELHF. CDR3 nucleotides: TGTGCCAGCAGTTATTCAGGGGAACTCCACTTT.

The chain uses TRBV19 and TRBJ2-3; D remains unclear. V shed 7 bases and J shed 7 bases, with 18 bases lying between them. The germline V gene encodes CDR1 LNHDA and CDR2 SQIVND (reference sequence). This CDR3 region has 14 residues. The CDR3 nucleotides are TGTGCCAGTACCGAGGCCCTTTCCAGACATACGCAGTATTTT. Its translation: CASTEALSRHTQYF. Together with reference TRBV19 and TRBJ2-3, the CDR3 gives the full variable domain: DGGITQSPKYLFRKEGQNVTLSCEQNLNHDAMYWYRQDPGQGLRLIYYSQIVNDFQKGDIAEGYSVSREKKESFPLTVTSAQKNPTAFYLCASTEALSRHTQYFGPGTRLTVL.

V is TRBV18 and J is TRBJ2-7; D perhaps matches TRBD1 (5 bases). Trimming took 2 bases from V and 2 from J, leaving 13 bases between them. From germline, CDR1 is KGHSH and CDR2 LQKENI. This CDR3 has 15 residues. CDR3 amino acids: CASSPMDTGAYEQYF. CDR3 DNA: TGTGCCAGCTCACCAATGGATACAGGAGCCTACGAGCAGTACTTC. Full variable domain (missing parts from reference TRBV18 and TRBJ2-7): NAGVMQNPRHLVRRRGQEARLRCSPMKGHSHVYWYRQLPEEGLKFMVYLQKENIIDESGMPKERFSAEFPKEGPSILRIQQVVRGDSAAYFCASSPMDTGAYEQYFGPGTRLTVT.

The chain combines TRBV30 with TRBJ1-4; D gene ambiguous. Germline V lookup: CDR1 GTSNPN, CDR2 SVGIG (reference sequence). V was cut by 2 bases and J by 16 bases, with 17 bases left in between. The CDR3 is 12 amino acids. The DNA for the CDR3 is TGTGCCTGGAGTCCATCCCCGCGGCCACAGTTTTTT. Its translation: CAWSPSPRPQFF.

This chain connects TRBV5-4 to TRBJ2-1, with 9 bases matching TRBD2. The germline gives CDR1 SGHNT, CDR2 YYREEE (reference sequence). The J segment lost 2 bases and the V segment lost 0 bases, leaving 12 bases of the junction unmatched. This CDR3 is 19 amino acids long. The CDR3: CASSLARTSVSKAYNEQFF. The CDR3 DNA is TGTGCCAGCAGCTTGGCCCGGACTAGCGTCTCTAAGGCCTACAATGAGCAGTTCTTC. Filled out from reference TRBV5-4 and TRBJ2-1, the complete variable domain reads ETGVTQSPTHLIKTRGQQVTLRCSSQSGHNTVSWYQQALGQGPQFIFQYYREEENGRGNFPPRFSGLQFPNYSSELNVNALELDDSALYLCASSLARTSVSKAYNEQFFGPGTRLTVL.

This chain connects TRBV7-8 to TRBJ2-1; 11 bases match TRBD2. J was trimmed by 4 bases and V by 5 bases; bases with no gene match: 4. This CDR3 spans 15 amino acids. CDR1 SGHVS and CDR2 FQNEAQ come from the germline V gene. CDR3 residues: CASSNGLAGYNEQFF. The CDR3 bases are TGTGCCAGCAGCAACGGACTAGCGGGTTACAATGAGCAGTTCTTC. Complete variable domain (other parts from reference TRBV7-8 and TRBJ2-1): GAGVSQSPRYKVAKRGQDVALRCDPISGHVSLFWYQQALGQGPEFLTYFQNEAQLDKSGLPSDRFFAERPEGSVSTLKIQRTQQEDSAVYLCASSNGLAGYNEQFFGPGTRLTVL.

The chain couples TRBV5-1 to TRBJ2-7; D uncertain. Germline-derived CDR1 and CDR2 are SGHRS and YFSETQ. V was trimmed by 0 bases and J by 2 bases, leaving 12 bases between them. The length of the CDR3 is 15 residues. DNA for the CDR3: TGCGCCAGCAGCTTGGGGCCCGTGGCCACCTACGAGCAGTACTTC. As protein: CASSLGPVATYEQYF.

The rearrangement uses TRBV28 and TRBJ1-2; D gene uncertain. CDR3 length: 13 amino acids. Germline loops: CDR1 MDHEN, CDR2 SYDVKM. Trimming cost V 2 bases and J 0 bases, with 4 bases left between them. This chain's CDR3 is CASSLPANYGYTF. For the CDR3, the DNA is TGTGCCAGCAGTTTACCGGCTAACTATGGCTACACCTTC.

The rearrangement joins TRBV28 to TRBJ2-7, with 11 bases fitting TRBD2. The germline gives CDR1 MDHEN, CDR2 SYDVKM. This CDR3 comprises 16 residues. The V gene end was trimmed by 4 bases and the J gene end by 3 bases; junction bases not matched to a gene: 8. CDR3 in DNA: TGTGCCAGCAGTTCCCCAGCCGGGACTAGCGGCTACGAGCAGTACTTC. Its protein is CASSSPAGTSGYEQYF.